These 27 T cell receptor beta chains share one sample of origin, sequenced in a study of OX40 agonist ivuxolimab in advanced cancers. Repertoires were generated with immunoSEQ multiplex PCR, while TCRdb's copy carries only in-frame clones and drops some. Counted here are roughly 26,000 clones, roughly 90% occurring once; the ten biggest clones make up roughly 19%. Sequencing used CD4+ or CD8+ T cells sorted from blood, obtained in a trial of the OX40 agonist ivuxolimab. Receptor source: an adult with an advanced solid tumor such as melanoma, head and neck, liver or kidney cancer.

By share, this clone ranks as medium-sized. This chain's CDR3 is CATSSRTGTKLEAFF. The CDR3 coding sequence is TGTGCCACCAGCAGCCGGACCGGGACAAAACTAGAAGCTTTCTTT. The J gene is TRBJ1-1, the V gene TRBV15; possible D gene TRBD1, 6 bases. Germline V gives CDR1 LNHNV, CDR2 YYDKDF (reference sequence). The CDR3 runs to 15 residues. Trimming cost V 3 bases and J 8 bases, with 19 bases left between them.

The V call is TRBV6-1, the J call TRBJ2-5, with 8 nucleotides matching TRBD2. Germline CDR1 and CDR2: MNHNS and SASEGT. Germline trimming cut 0 bases from V and 5 bases from J; bases unmatched to any gene: 8. This CDR3 is built from 16 residues. This CDR3 is CASSEARIAGSETQYF. CDR3 DNA: TGTGCCAGCAGTGAAGCCCGGATAGCGGGAAGTGAGACCCAGTACTTC.

The rearrangement links TRBV28 to TRBJ2-5, with 8 bases fitting TRBD2. Germline CDR1 MDHEN, CDR2 SYDVKM. Unmatched junction bases numbered 13, after V lost 4 bases and J lost 0 bases. The CDR3 extends over 18 amino acids. The CDR3 loop is CASSSYSGSSGYQETQYF. CDR3 bases: TGTGCCAGCAGTTCCTATTCCGGCTCTAGCGGGTACCAAGAGACCCAGTACTTC.

The CDR3 is CASSLPTSGYNEQFF. Written as DNA, the CDR3 is TGTGCCAGCAGCCTCCCGACTAGCGGTTACAATGAGCAGTTCTTC. The chain recombines TRBV7-8 with TRBJ2-1; 9 bases are a match to TRBD2. The CDR3 runs 15 residues. Germline V CDR1 and CDR2: SGHVS, FQNEAQ. Trimming at V came to 5 bases and at J to 4 bases, leaving 6 bases not matched to a gene.

This clone was seen a handful of times. This chain connects TRBV27 to TRBJ2-7, with no clear D. There are 15 residues in the CDR3. Germline V gene lookup returns CDR1 MNHEY and CDR2 SMNVEV (reference sequence). Trimming cost V 2 bases and J 7 bases, with 18 bases left between them. The CDR3 DNA reads TGTGCCAGCAGTTTAAGCCCCTCAGGAATGGGGGAGCAGTACTTC. Translating gives CASSLSPSGMGEQYF.

The chain couples TRBV6-5 to TRBJ2-7; TRBD1 matches at 8 bases. Germline CDR1 reads MNHEY; CDR2 reads SVGAGI. V gave up 6 bases and J gave up 4 bases; unmatched junction bases: 5. The CDR3 has 13 amino acids. The CDR3 sequence: CASRGQGAYEQYF. The CDR3 DNA is TGTGCCAGCAGAGGCCAGGGGGCGTACGAGCAGTACTTC.

The CDR3 sequence is CASSQDETRGVNYGYTF. CDR3 in DNA: TGTGCCAGCAGCCAAGATGAGACCCGGGGGGTAAACTATGGCTACACCTTC. V usage is TRBV4-2 and J usage is TRBJ1-2, with D perhaps TRBD1 (5 bases). Trimming removed 0 bases from V and 2 bases from J, with 16 bases in between. This CDR3 has 17 residues. CDR1 and CDR2 from the germline V gene are LGHNA and YNFKEQ.

V and J are TRBV6-5 and TRBJ2-7; 7 nucleotides match TRBD1. Losses at the gene ends were 6 bases for V and 3 bases for J; bases not matched to a gene: 11. This CDR3 region has 15 residues. The germline CDR1 and CDR2 sequences are MNHEY and SVGAGI. CDR3 sequence: CASSTNQGVVYEQYF. The CDR3 bases are TGTGCCAGCAGCACTAATCAGGGGGTGGTCTACGAGCAGTACTTC.

This chain uses TRBV16 with TRBJ2-3, with D possibly matching TRBD2 (5 bases). This CDR3 is 14 amino acids long. Germline CDR1 KGHSY, CDR2 FQNENV. V shed 0 bases and J shed 4 bases, with 8 bases lying between them. The CDR3 reads CASSQSGSPDTQYF. CDR3 bases: TGTGCCAGCAGCCAATCAGGGAGCCCAGATACGCAGTATTTT.

This clone was seen once. The chain uses TRBV5-1 and TRBJ2-7, with a tentative D call TRBD1 (5 bases). The CDR3 is made up of 15 amino acids. Germline assignment: CDR1 SGHRS and CDR2 YFSETQ. Trimming took 0 bases from V and 4 from J, leaving 14 bases between them. The CDR3 bases are TGCGCCAGCAGCTTGGAGGGTGGGCAGGGTTACGAGCAGTACTTC. Its translation: CASSLEGGQGYEQYF.

V is TRBV5-1 and J is TRBJ2-7, with 15 positions matching TRBD2. Germline V gene lookup returns CDR1 SGHRS and CDR2 YFSETQ. The V and J ends lost 5 bases and 4 bases, in that order; junction bases with no gene match: 10. The CDR3 sequence is 17 residues long. CDR3 protein: CASSGLAGGHDSYEQYF. Here the CDR3 DNA reads TGCGCCAGCAGTGGACTAGCGGGGGGGCATGACTCTTACGAGCAGTACTTC.

The chain links TRBV28 to TRBJ2-7; D gene uncertain. CDR1 is MDHEN, CDR2 SYDVKM, per germline. V was shortened by 2 bases and J by 2 bases, with 7 bases between the two germline ends. The CDR3 extends over 13 amino acids. This chain's CDR3 is CASSLGVAYEQYF. The CDR3 DNA is TGTGCCAGCAGTTTAGGGGTTGCCTACGAGCAGTACTTC.

This chain joins TRBV27 and TRBJ2-7; D is perhaps TRBD1 (6 bases). This CDR3 region has 13 residues. The germline gives CDR1 MNHEY, CDR2 SMNVEV (reference sequence). V was trimmed by 8 bases and J by 7 bases, leaving 18 bases between them. The CDR3 DNA follows: TGTGCCAGCGCCTACAGGGATCCGAAAGAGCAGTACTTC. This translates into CASAYRDPKEQYF.

This chain connects TRBV4-3 to TRBJ2-3, with TRBD2 matching over 10 bases. After removal of 0 bases from V and 2 bases from J, the junction contained 11 bases not matched to a gene. CDR3 length: 19 residues. From germline, CDR1 is LGHNA and CDR2 YSLEER. Written as DNA, the CDR3 is TGCGCCAGCAGCCAAGAGATGAGCGGGGGGGCTTTCATCACAGATACGCAGTATTTT. Its translation: CASSQEMSGGAFITDTQYF.

The V call is TRBV27, the J call TRBJ2-5; 11 positions match TRBD2. The V gene end was trimmed by 5 bases and the J gene end by 4 bases; junction bases not matched to a gene: 6. Germline CDR1 reads MNHEY; CDR2 reads SMNVEV (reference sequence). The CDR3 length is 15 residues. The CDR3 loop reads CASSISGRAGETQYF. The CDR3 bases are TGTGCCAGCAGTATTAGCGGGAGGGCCGGAGAGACCCAGTACTTC.

Points on this clone: The junction shows a germline mismatch at one end, possibly a read error. The J gene is TRBJ2-2, the V gene TRBV5-3; D remains unclear. TRBV5-3 is designated an ORF whose function remains uncertain. CDR3 size: 15 residues. In DNA form, the CDR3 reads TGTGCCAGCAGCTTGCAGCCTCCGAACACCGGGGAGCTGTTTTTT. It encodes CASSLQPPNTGELFF.

This clone was observed once. The J gene is TRBJ1-1, the V gene TRBV19; D is uncertain. Trimming shortened V by 9 bases and J by 1 base, and 6 bases separated the two germline ends. The length of the CDR3 is 11 residues. Germline V gives CDR1 LNHDA, CDR2 SQIVND (reference sequence). Here the CDR3 reads CASGGNTEAFF. Written as DNA, the CDR3 is TGTGCCAGCGGCGGGAACACTGAAGCTTTCTTT.

This chain uses TRBV7-3 with TRBJ2-1; 7 bases match TRBD1. V shed 5 bases and J 4 bases; nucleotides not matched to a gene: 8. The CDR3 covers 15 residues. Germline assignment: CDR1 SGHTA and CDR2 FQGTGA. CDR3 nucleotides: TGTGCCAGCAGCATGATGGGGACAGCTTACAATGAGCAGTTCTTC. Encoded protein: CASSMMGTAYNEQFF.

The chain recombines TRBV4-3 with TRBJ1-2; no clear D. There are 14 residues in the CDR3. Germline V CDR1 and CDR2: LGHNA, YSLEER. Trimming pared 0 bases from V and 2 bases from J, leaving 7 bases between. The CDR3 nucleotides read TGCGCCAGCAGCCAAGATAAGAGCAACTATGGCTACACCTTC. Protein: CASSQDKSNYGYTF.

This chain uses TRBV2 with TRBJ1-5; D is possibly TRBD1 (6 bases). Trimming pared 10 bases from V and 6 bases from J, leaving 19 bases between. Germline V gene lookup returns CDR1 SNHLY and CDR2 FYNNEI. This CDR3 contains 14 residues. The CDR3 DNA sequence: TGTGCCACTGGAAGTTACGGGGGCGGTCAGCCCCAGCATTTT. It yields the protein CATGSYGGGQPQHF.

The gene calls are TRBV7-6 and TRBJ1-5; 11 bases agree with TRBD1. This CDR3 is 15 amino acids long. Germline V lookup: CDR1 SGHVS, CDR2 FNYEAQ. J was trimmed by 6 bases and V by 5 bases; bases with no gene match: 6. The CDR3 loop reads CASSELGTGGQPQHF. CDR3 nucleotides: TGTGCCAGCAGCGAGCTCGGGACAGGGGGTCAGCCCCAGCATTTT.

The chain has TRBV5-1 and TRBJ1-2; D perhaps matches TRBD1 (6 bases). CDR1 is SGHRS, CDR2 YFSETQ, per germline. The CDR3 is 13 residues long. Trimming stripped 1 base from V and 6 bases from J, with 10 bases between. The CDR3 DNA sequence: TGCGCCAGCAGCTTGCCAGGGGCGGATGGCTACACCTTC. Amino acid sequence: CASSLPGADGYTF.

The chain uses TRBV2 and TRBJ2-5; 9 nucleotides match TRBD1. The CDR3 extends over 13 amino acids. V lost 5 bases and J lost 5; bases outside the gene matches: 3. CDR1 is SNHLY and CDR2 is FYNNEI in the germline V gene. The CDR3 DNA reads TGTGCCAGCAGTCGGACAGGGGAGGAGACCCAGTACTTC. Amino acids: CASSRTGEETQYF.

The chain combines TRBV19 with TRBJ2-1; D ambiguous. With 0 bases removed from V and 4 bases from J, the gap between germline ends came to 4 bases. The germline V gene encodes CDR1 LNHDA and CDR2 SQIVND (reference sequence). CDR3 length: 13 residues. CDR3 bases: TGTGCCAGTAGTATAGATTGGTACAATGAGCAGTTCTTC. This codes for CASSIDWYNEQFF.

This clone was seen only once. Here the CDR3 DNA reads TGTGCCAGCAGCCGATCCCCTAGCGGGGGGCCGGGGGCCAAAAACATTCAGTACTTC. Protein sequence: CASSRSPSGGPGAKNIQYF. The J gene is TRBJ2-4, the V gene TRBV2, with 11 bases identical to TRBD2. The length of the CDR3 is 19 residues. The V and J ends lost 6 bases and 1 base, in that order; junction bases with no gene match: 14. The germline V gene has CDR1 SNHLY and CDR2 FYNNEI.

The table lists this clone with a count of one. J is TRBJ2-1 and V is TRBV5-4; 10 bases fit TRBD2. Germline V lookup: CDR1 SGHNT, CDR2 YYREEE (reference sequence). The J segment lost 7 bases and the V segment lost 0 bases, leaving 13 bases of the junction unmatched. The CDR3 covers 18 residues. CDR3 DNA: TGTGCCAGCAGCTTGGGTAGATCGGGACTAGCGCAAATGAATGAGCAGTTCTTC. This gives the protein CASSLGRSGLAQMNEQFF.

The rearrangement links TRBV29-1 to TRBJ1-1, with 7 bases that match TRBD1. The germline V gene encodes CDR1 SQVTM and CDR2 ANQGSEA. The CDR3 is 14 amino acids. Trimming at V came to 5 bases and at J to 4 bases, leaving 10 bases not matched to a gene. The chain's CDR3 is CSVLPGGVGTEAFF. In DNA form, the CDR3 reads TGCAGCGTTCTCCCAGGGGGGGTAGGCACTGAAGCTTTCTTT.